This paragraph covers one T cell receptor (beta chain) sequence. Its antigen is currently not known. Base quality data are lacking; no much larger clone is found one base away. This entry belongs to a study of T cell changes during pregnancy in multiple sclerosis (dated by TCRdb to 2018 to 2020). The study in broad terms: Changes in the T cell repertoire over the course of pregnancy were examined in this study in women with multiple sclerosis.

Library method: the immunoSEQ multiplex PCR assay. As stored in TCRdb, this immuneACCESS dataset retains in-frame rearrangements with V and J assigned. A fraction of the clones does not appear; measured against another copy, unresolved V genes explain less than half of the discrepancy, and the remainder lacks a known reason. The sample table records around 61,000 clones; around nine tenths of these occur just once. The ten top clones hold over 4% of the sample. This TCR was sampled from a human donor whose cells served as feeder cells for cultures in a pregnancy study. Sequences were obtained from peripheral blood from another person, used as feeder cells.

The CDR3 protein is CASSQNRDGGYTF. The nucleotides read TGTGCCAGCAGCCAAAACAGGGACGGCGGCTACACCTTC. The chain is assembled from TRBV7-2 and TRBJ1-2, with a tentative D gene TRBD1 over 6 matching bases. The CDR3 runs 13 amino acids, cysteine and phenylalanine included. This entry keeps only the CDR3 DNA: 39 bases, framed from base 1. V lost 5 bases and J lost 8 bases; the stretch between them is 15 bases long. Via the germline V gene, CDR1 is SGHTA and CDR2 FQGNSA.